This T cell receptor (beta chain) originates from a study of cytomegalovirus exposure and HLA in healthy donors. Looking at the study overall: In an earlier analysis, approximately 120 million unique TCR beta sequences were found from some 180 million T cells. Broader study findings: Using the classifier, cytomegalovirus status was reportedly diagnosed with high specificity and sensitivity. Serostatus for CMV was the only available immune exposure information. Most subjects' HLA-A and HLA-B alleles were reportedly predicted from TCR beta sequences.

As for this clone: Its antigen is currently unknown.

Germline lookup yields CDR1 SGHTS and CDR2 YDEGEE. This CDR3 spans 15 amino acids. The J segment lost 3 bases and the V segment lost 3 bases, leaving 6 bases of the junction unmatched. Primers for the PCR totalled 60 Vbeta and 13 Jbeta. The repertoire was sequenced with immunoSEQ multiplex PCR; TCRdb's copy has only in-frame clones and lacks some. The sample yields 60,000 or so clones, 60% to 85% seen once. This rearrangement joins TRBV5-8 to TRBJ2-1; TRBD2 agrees at 7 bases. Sequenced sample: PBMCs. The sequence was obtained from a woman aged 40 to 50 in good health and CMV-seropositive. CDR3 DNA: TGTGCCAGCAGCTGGTTGGGAGGGGACTACAATGAGCAGTTCTTC. This sequence encodes CASSWLGGDYNEQFF.